These T cell receptor beta chains were read from a single sample in a study of Ad26.COV2.S vaccination and SARS-CoV-2 variants. Assay used: immunoSEQ multiplex PCR; TCRdb lists only in-frame clones, some missing. The sample includes approximately 250,000 clones, 87% of them seen just once. This sample comprised peripheral blood, obtained in a trial of Ad26.COV2.S vaccine versus placebo. These receptors were collected from a person between 18 and 60 years old who received the Ad26.COV2.S COVID-19 vaccine or a placebo. The CDR3 runs from the conserved cysteine through the conserved F or W. Each record gives: clone size, V gene, J gene, D gene, CDR3 protein, CDR3 DNA. The D gene is left open where the match is weak. Expanded clones are given a class, and other clones once, few, many or no size at all.

.	TRBV7-3	TRBJ2-2	TRBD2	CASSLTGLGTGELFF	TGTGCCAGCAGCTTAACAGGACTAGGCACCGGGGAGCTGTTTTTT
.	TRBV5-4	TRBJ2-1	TRBD2	CASSLALSGRVNEQFF	TGTGCCAGCAGCTTGGCACTTAGCGGGAGGGTAAATGAGCAGTTCTTC
.	TRBV30	TRBJ1-5	.	CAWSEGEYQPQHF	TGTGCCTGGAGTGAGGGGGAGTATCAGCCCCAGCATTTT
.	TRBV9	TRBJ1-3	.	CASSGASSGNTIYF	TGTGCCAGCAGCGGGGCTAGCTCTGGAAACACCATATATTTT
.	TRBV4-1	TRBJ1-4	.	CASSQERAGEKLFF	TGCGCCAGCAGCCAAGAGCGGGCGGGAGAAAAACTGTTTTTT
.	TRBV19	TRBJ2-4	TRBD1	CASSKQGMVAKNIQYF	TGTGCCAGTAGTAAACAGGGGATGGTTGCCAAAAACATTCAGTACTTC
.	TRBV24-1	TRBJ1-2	.	CATSDYHGYTF	TGTGCCACCAGTGATTACCATGGCTACACCTTC
once	TRBV30	TRBJ2-1	.	CAWSVRGEQFF	TGTGCCTGGAGTGTCCGCGGGGAGCAGTTCTTC
.	TRBV7-2	TRBJ2-3	TRBD2	CASSITGTSGGADTQYF	TGTGCCAGCAGCATCACCGGGACTAGCGGGGGGGCAGATACGCAGTATTTT
once	TRBV19	TRBJ2-1	.	CASSRGLLGGPGGNEQFF	TGTGCCAGTAGCAGGGGACTTCTTGGGGGGCCTGGTGGCAATGAGCAGTTCTTC
.	TRBV3-1/TRBV3-2	TRBJ1-5	.	CASSQVGHHQPQHF	TGTGCCAGCAGCCAAGTGGGTCATCATCAGCCCCAGCATTTT
.	TRBV18	TRBJ2-3	.	CASVAGPDTQYF	TGTGCCAGCGTAGCAGGCCCAGATACGCAGTATTTT
.	TRBV5-1	TRBJ1-2	.	CASSLLPPSGPGGYTF	TGCGCCAGCAGCTTGCTACCCCCCTCAGGGCCGGGAGGCTACACCTTC
.	TRBV6-2/TRBV6-3	TRBJ2-7	.	CASSYGGGYFDEQYF	TGTGCCAGCAGTTACGGAGGGGGCTATTTCGACGAGCAGTACTTC
.	TRBV5-5	TRBJ1-2	.	CASSLGVANYGYTF	TGTGCCAGCAGCTTGGGGGTTGCCAACTATGGCTACACCTTC
.	TRBV5-6	TRBJ2-3	.	CASSLVRTDTQYF	TGTGCCAGCAGCTTGGTCCGCACAGATACGCAGTATTTT
.	TRBV11-2	TRBJ2-1	.	CASSLVGTQPSYNEQFF	TGTGCCAGCAGCTTAGTGGGCACTCAACCCTCCTACAATGAGCAGTTCTTC
.	TRBV10-3	TRBJ1-1	TRBD1	CAIRGTAILNTEAFF	TGTGCCATCAGGGGGACAGCTATTTTGAACACTGAAGCTTTCTTT
.	TRBV4-3	TRBJ1-2	.	CASSQVGGKANYGYTF	TGCGCCAGCAGCCAAGTCGGAGGCAAAGCTAACTATGGCTACACCTTC
.	TRBV15	TRBJ2-3	TRBD2	CATSREGLAGGPDTQYF	TGTGCCACCAGCAGAGAGGGACTAGCGGGGGGGCCTGATACGCAGTATTTT
.	TRBV24-1	TRBJ1-1	.	CATSSWDTEAFF	TGTGCCACCAGTAGTTGGGACACTGAAGCTTTCTTT
few	TRBV7-8	TRBJ1-1	.	CASSLRRVTEAFF	TGTGCCAGCAGCTTACGCAGGGTAACTGAAGCTTTCTTT
.	TRBV7-6	TRBJ2-2	.	CASSPQGIGELFF	TGTGCCAGCAGCCCACAGGGAATCGGGGAGCTGTTTTTT
.	TRBV29-1	TRBJ2-3	.	CSGKLQGWDTDTQYF	TGCAGCGGTAAACTTCAGGGGTGGGACACAGATACGCAGTATTTT
.	TRBV6-5	TRBJ2-7	TRBD1	CASSPGQGIYEQYF	TGTGCCAGCAGCCCCGGACAGGGAATCTACGAGCAGTACTTC
.	TRBV9	TRBJ1-3	TRBD1	CASSTGTGGHTIYF	TGTGCCAGCAGCACCGGGACAGGGGGACACACCATATATTTT
.	TRBV18	TRBJ2-6	TRBD1	CASSPIGTGGRSGANVLTF	TGTGCCAGCTCACCAATCGGGACAGGGGGCCGGTCTGGGGCCAACGTCCTGACTTTC
.	TRBV18	TRBJ2-4	TRBD2	CASSPSRGGKNIQYF	TGTGCCAGCTCACCCTCCCGGGGGGGCAAAAACATTCAGTACTTC
.	TRBV25-1	TRBJ2-5	.	CASNERLAETQYF	TGTGCCAGCAATGAAAGGTTGGCAGAGACCCAGTACTTC
.	TRBV7-9	TRBJ1-2	TRBD1	CASSATGEVGYGYTF	TGTGCCAGCAGCGCCACAGGGGAGGTTGGCTATGGCTACACCTTC
.	TRBV5-5	TRBJ2-3	.	CASSFPGADTQYF	TGTGCCAGCAGCTTTCCGGGGGCAGATACGCAGTATTTT
.	TRBV30	TRBJ1-4	.	CAWKLNPPGPRNEKLFF	TGTGCCTGGAAGCTCAACCCCCCCGGGCCGCGAAATGAAAAACTGTTTTTT
.	TRBV6-1	TRBJ1-1	.	CASSEAGGNTEAFF	TGTGCCAGCAGTGAAGCGGGGGGGAACACTGAAGCTTTCTTT
.	TRBV24-1	TRBJ2-1	TRBD2	CATSDLTSGSLYEQFF	TGTGCCACCAGTGATCTAACTAGCGGGAGCCTCTATGAGCAGTTCTTC
once	TRBV6-5	TRBJ2-7	.	CASRVNYEQYF	TGTGCCAGCAGAGTAAACTACGAGCAGTACTTC
few	TRBV19	TRBJ2-1	TRBD2	CASSVPSGSYNEQFF	TGTGCCAGTAGTGTCCCTAGCGGGAGTTACAATGAGCAGTTCTTC
.	TRBV9	TRBJ1-4	.	CASSESGGTNEKLFF	TGTGCCAGCAGCGAGAGTGGAGGGACTAATGAAAAACTGTTTTTT
.	TRBV19	TRBJ2-4	TRBD2	CASSTPASPRGGNIQYF	TGTGCCAGTAGTACCCCGGCTAGCCCGCGGGGGGGAAACATTCAGTACTTC
once	TRBV27	TRBJ2-3	.	CASTMTFSRTDTQYF	TGTGCCAGCACCATGACTTTCTCACGCACAGATACGCAGTATTTT
once	TRBV5-1	TRBJ2-3	TRBD2	CASSNGLAGGPDTQYF	TGCGCCAGCAGCAACGGACTAGCGGGAGGGCCAGATACGCAGTATTTT
.	TRBV10-3	TRBJ2-1	.	CATSLKEEQFF	TGTGCCACCAGCCTGAAGGAAGAGCAGTTCTTC
.	TRBV6-2/TRBV6-3	TRBJ2-3	TRBD2	CASRPSGSTDTQYF	TGTGCCAGCAGGCCTAGCGGAAGCACAGATACGCAGTATTTT
.	TRBV11-2	TRBJ1-2	.	CASSPDPNYGYTF	TGTGCCAGCAGCCCCGACCCTAACTATGGCTACACCTTC
.	TRBV27	TRBJ1-1	TRBD1	CASSFRGQATEAFF	TGTGCCAGCAGTTTCCGGGGACAGGCCACTGAAGCTTTCTTT
.	TRBV5-6	TRBJ2-1	TRBD1	CASSLPPTGVVNEQFF	TGTGCCAGCAGCTTACCTCCGACAGGGGTCGTCAATGAGCAGTTCTTC
.	TRBV5-4	TRBJ2-3	TRBD2	CASSLMLGGSTDTQYF	TGTGCCAGCAGCTTGATGTTGGGGGGGAGCACAGATACGCAGTATTTT
.	TRBV3-1/TRBV3-2	TRBJ2-1	.	CASSSLGRRGSYNEQFF	TGTGCCAGCAGCTCCCTGGGGCGAAGGGGCTCCTACAATGAGCAGTTCTTC
once	TRBV2	TRBJ2-5	.	CASSDPPKTQYF	TGTGCCAGCAGTGACCCCCCCAAGACCCAGTACTTC
.	TRBV25-1	TRBJ2-3	.	CASSGLTSTDTQYF	TGTGCCAGCAGTGGACTTACTAGCACAGATACGCAGTATTTT
.	TRBV4-3	TRBJ1-4	.	CASSQGRGSEKLFF	TGCGCCAGCAGCCAAGGAAGGGGCAGTGAAAAACTGTTTTTT
medium-sized	TRBV19	TRBJ1-2	.	CASSRDSTLYGYTF	TGTGCCAGTAGTCGGGATTCGACCCTCTATGGCTACACCTTC